This TCR beta chain was recovered during a study of response to subunit inactivated influenza vaccine. Study conclusions and caveats: After each seasonal influenza vaccination, few new T cells are recruited, the authors suggested.

TCRdb redid the calling of the RT-PCR reads with MiXCR, one entry per CDR3 protein. The table lists roughly 500,000 distinct CDR3 sequences, more than 15% of them singletons. CDR1 is LGHNA and CDR2 is YSLEER in the germline V gene. Trimming removed 5 bases from V and 6 bases from J; junction bases left unmatched: 13. The CDR3 consists of 18 residues. Comments on this clonotype: What it binds is not known.

The chain recombines TRBV4-3 with TRBJ2-3; 14 bases match TRBD2. This sequence originates from a man between 50 and 69 years old who received an inactivated influenza vaccine. Sequencing was performed on CD4+ T cells sorted from PBMCs, taken roughly 24 months after vaccination. In DNA form, the CDR3 reads TGCGCCAGCAGCGCCCAACCGGGACTAGCGGGAGTTTATGATACGCAGTATTTT. It codes for CASSAQPGLAGVYDTQYF.